Given below is one T cell receptor (beta chain) in context. Its antigen is as yet unknown. It was with 60 Vbeta and 13 Jbeta primers that the PCR ran. TCRdb's table, derived via immunoSEQ multiplex PCR, lists solely in-frame clones and lacks some. This table has 85,000 to 120,000 clones, approximately 77% appearing once. The data derive from a study of cytomegalovirus exposure and HLA in healthy donors. Study-wide results and limits: Immune exposure information available was restricted to CMV serostatus.

Germline-derived CDR1 and CDR2 are MDHEN and SYDVKM. This CDR3 has 14 residues. Unmatched junction bases numbered 5, after V lost 8 bases and J lost 1 base. The specimen sequenced was PBMCs. This chain links TRBV28 with TRBJ1-1; TRBD1 agrees at 9 bases. The source is a male donor in good health and CMV-seropositive. CDR3 DNA: TGTGCCAGCTATGGACAGGGGCCGAACACTGAAGCTTTCTTT. The encoded protein is CASYGQGPNTEAFF.